This record looks at one T cell receptor beta chain sequence and its context. Its matching antigen is unknown. This sample stems from a study of T cell responses to AZD1222 COVID-19 vaccine. Study-wide findings and caveats: Spike was spanned by vaccine-associated CD4 TCRs, which were dominant at 160-218 and 743-854. Of the AZD1222 recipients, only five to seven were seropositive at baseline.

The length of the CDR3 is 16 residues. The ends were cut back, 0 bases at V and 4 bases at J, with 13 bases in the middle. In germline, CDR1 is LGHNT, CDR2 FRNRAP. The protocol was immunoSEQ multiplex PCR, while the TCRdb copy is restricted to in-frame clones and leaves out a portion. This table has over 70,000 clones, roughly 89% appearing once. Sequences were derived from peripheral blood, sampled 28 days after the second AZD1222 dose. This chain joins TRBV12-5 and TRBJ2-1, with a tentative D call TRBD2 (6 bases). This receptor was identified in an adult who received the AZD1222 COVID-19 vaccine. The CDR3 bases are TGTGCTAGTGGTTTGGTAGGCGGGGTAGGGTACAATGAGCAGTTCTTC. Translation gives CASGLVGGVGYNEQFF.